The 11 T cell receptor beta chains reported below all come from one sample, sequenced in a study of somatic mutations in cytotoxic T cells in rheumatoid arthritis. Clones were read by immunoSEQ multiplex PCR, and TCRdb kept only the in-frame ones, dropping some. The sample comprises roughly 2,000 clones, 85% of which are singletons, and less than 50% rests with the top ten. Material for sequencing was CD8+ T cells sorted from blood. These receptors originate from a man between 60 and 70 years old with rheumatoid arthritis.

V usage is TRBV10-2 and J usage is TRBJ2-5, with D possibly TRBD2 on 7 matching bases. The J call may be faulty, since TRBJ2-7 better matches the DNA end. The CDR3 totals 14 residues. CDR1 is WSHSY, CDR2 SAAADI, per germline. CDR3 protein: CASSDRRGLDEQYF. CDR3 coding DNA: TGCGCCAGCAGTGACAGGCGGGGGCTTGACGAGCAGTACTTC.

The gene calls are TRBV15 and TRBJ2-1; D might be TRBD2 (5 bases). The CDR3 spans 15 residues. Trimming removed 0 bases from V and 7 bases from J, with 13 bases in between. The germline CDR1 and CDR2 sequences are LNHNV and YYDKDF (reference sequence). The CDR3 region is CATSRDSEELNEQFF. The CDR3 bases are TGTGCCACCAGCAGAGATTCGGAGGAATTGAATGAGCAGTTCTTC. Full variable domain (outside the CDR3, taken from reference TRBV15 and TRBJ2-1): DAMVIQNPRYQVTQFGKPVTLSCSQTLNHNVMYWYQQKSSQAPKLLFHYYDKDFNNEADTPDNFQSRRPNTSFCFLDIRSPGLGDTAMYLCATSRDSEELNEQFFGPGTRLTVL.

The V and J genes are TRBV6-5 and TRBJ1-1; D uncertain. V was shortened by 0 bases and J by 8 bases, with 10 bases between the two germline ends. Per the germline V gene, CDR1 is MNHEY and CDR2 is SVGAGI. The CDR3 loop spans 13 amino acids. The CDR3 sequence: CASSYSQVTEAFF. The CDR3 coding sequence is TGTGCCAGCAGTTACTCGCAGGTAACCGAAGCTTTCTTT.

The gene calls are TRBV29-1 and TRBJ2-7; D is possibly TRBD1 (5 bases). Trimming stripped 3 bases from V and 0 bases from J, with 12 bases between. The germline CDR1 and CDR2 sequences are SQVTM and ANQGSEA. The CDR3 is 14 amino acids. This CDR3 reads CSVEEQVSSYEQYF. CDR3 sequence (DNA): TGCAGCGTTGAGGAACAGGTAAGCTCCTACGAGCAGTACTTC.

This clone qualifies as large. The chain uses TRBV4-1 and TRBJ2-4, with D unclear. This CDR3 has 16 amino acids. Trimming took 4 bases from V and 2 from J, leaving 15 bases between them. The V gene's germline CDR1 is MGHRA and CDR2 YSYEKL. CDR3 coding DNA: TGCGCCAGCAGCCCTCAGGCGTCAGGAACCAAAAACATTCAGTACTTC. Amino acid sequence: CASSPQASGTKNIQYF.

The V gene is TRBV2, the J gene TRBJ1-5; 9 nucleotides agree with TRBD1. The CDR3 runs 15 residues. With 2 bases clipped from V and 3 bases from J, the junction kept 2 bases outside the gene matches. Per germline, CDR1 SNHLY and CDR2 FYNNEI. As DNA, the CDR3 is TGTGCCAGCAGTGAAACAGGGGGCGTCAATCAGCCCCAGCATTTT. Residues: CASSETGGVNQPQHF.

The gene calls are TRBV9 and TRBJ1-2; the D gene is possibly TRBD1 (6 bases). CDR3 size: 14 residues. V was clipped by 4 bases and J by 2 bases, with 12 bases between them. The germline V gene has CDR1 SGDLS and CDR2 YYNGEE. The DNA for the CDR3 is TGTGCCAGCAGCCTCGGCAGGGGCAACTATGGCTACACCTTC. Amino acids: CASSLGRGNYGYTF.

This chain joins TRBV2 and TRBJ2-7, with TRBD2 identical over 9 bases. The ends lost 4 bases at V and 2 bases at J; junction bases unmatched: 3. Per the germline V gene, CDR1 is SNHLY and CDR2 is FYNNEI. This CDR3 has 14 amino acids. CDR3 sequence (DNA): TGTGCCAGCAGTGTTCCTAGCGGGACCTACGAGCAGTACTTC. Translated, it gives CASSVPSGTYEQYF.

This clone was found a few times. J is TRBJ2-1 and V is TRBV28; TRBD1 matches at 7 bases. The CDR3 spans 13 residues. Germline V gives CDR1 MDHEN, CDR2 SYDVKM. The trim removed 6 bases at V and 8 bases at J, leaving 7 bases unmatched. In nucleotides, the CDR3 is TGTGCCAGCAGGCTCCCCGGGACAGATGAGCAGTTCTTC. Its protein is CASRLPGTDEQFF.

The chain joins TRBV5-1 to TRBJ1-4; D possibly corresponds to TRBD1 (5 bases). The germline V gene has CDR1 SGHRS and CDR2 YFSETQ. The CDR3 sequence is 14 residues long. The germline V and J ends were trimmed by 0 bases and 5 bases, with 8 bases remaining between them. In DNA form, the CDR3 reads TGCGCCAGCAGCTTGGGCGACAGAAATGAAAAACTGTTTTTT. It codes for CASSLGDRNEKLFF.

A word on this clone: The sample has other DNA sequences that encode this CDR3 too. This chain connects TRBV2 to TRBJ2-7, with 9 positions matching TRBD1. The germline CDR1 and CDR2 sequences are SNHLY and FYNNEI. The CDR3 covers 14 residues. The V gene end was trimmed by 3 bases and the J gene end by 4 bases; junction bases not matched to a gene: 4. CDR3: CASSEGQGIYEQYF. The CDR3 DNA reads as TGTGCCAGCAGTGAGGGACAGGGTATATACGAGCAGTACTTC.